The 18 T cell receptor beta chains below come from one sample, sequenced in a study of cytomegalovirus exposure and HLA in healthy donors. The PCR had 60 Vbeta and 13 Jbeta primers. TCRdb's table, derived via immunoSEQ multiplex PCR, lists solely in-frame clones and lacks some. The sample holds tens of thousands of clones; 67% are singletons and the top ten take about 2.1%. Input material: PBMCs. The source is a man aged 30 to 39 in good health and CMV-seronegative.

This clone was recorded once. CDR3 coding DNA: TGTGCCAGCAGCCCCCTTGAGGTTACCTCCTATGGCTACACCTTC. Translation gives CASSPLEVTSYGYTF. The V gene is TRBV4-2, the J gene TRBJ1-2; D remains unclear. The CDR3 extends over 15 amino acids. Germline CDR1 is LGHNA and CDR2 is YNFKEQ. With 4 bases removed from V and 4 bases from J, the gap between germline ends came to 16 bases.

The CDR3, as DNA: TGTGCCAGCAGTCCATCGGGACAGACCTACACCGGGGAGCTGTTTTTT. This codes for CASSPSGQTYTGELFF. The chain carries TRBV27 and TRBJ2-2, with 7 bases aligning to TRBD1. V dropped 5 bases and J dropped 3; count of bases not matched to a gene: 9. Germline loops: CDR1 MNHEY, CDR2 SMNVEV (reference sequence). This CDR3 comprises 16 residues.

The chain is built from TRBV30 and TRBJ2-5, with TRBD1 identical over 11 bases. The assigned J gene may be wrong: the sequence end matches TRBJ2-7 better. The CDR3 is made up of 15 amino acids. Germline lookup yields CDR1 GTSNPN and CDR2 SVGIG (reference sequence). DNA for the CDR3: TGTGCCTGGAGTGTACGGACAGGGGGCTTCTACGAGCAGTACTTC. Residues: CAWSVRTGGFYEQYF.

This clone came up a few times. This rearrangement joins TRBV25-1 to TRBJ1-1; a possible D gene is TRBD1 (5 bases). There are 18 residues in the CDR3. V lost 5 bases, J lost 0 bases, and 22 bases lay in between. Germline V lookup: CDR1 MGHDK, CDR2 SYGVNS. As DNA, the CDR3 is TGTGCCAGCAGTCCTCGTTGGGGGGATGACTACATGAACACTGAAGCTTTCTTT. Translation: CASSPRWGDDYMNTEAFF.

The chain joins TRBV6-5 to TRBJ2-1, with 7 positions matching TRBD2. Per germline, CDR1 MNHEY and CDR2 SVGAGI. J lost 7 bases, V lost 2 bases, and 5 bases had no gene match. This CDR3 region has 14 residues. This CDR3 is CASSYASGGNEQFF. Here the CDR3 DNA reads TGTGCCAGCAGTTACGCTAGCGGAGGGAATGAGCAGTTCTTC.

V and J are TRBV5-1 and TRBJ1-2; 7 bases fit TRBD1. The CDR3 runs 16 residues. Germline V gene sequence: CDR1 SGHRS, CDR2 YFSETQ. Unmatched junction bases numbered 8, after V lost 0 bases and J lost 3 bases. CDR3 loop: CASSLGSEGADYGYTF. In DNA, the CDR3 is TGCGCCAGCAGCTTGGGAAGTGAGGGGGCAGACTATGGCTACACCTTC.

The CDR3 sequence is CAGHLTGSETQYF. CDR3 in DNA: TGTGCCGGACATTTGACAGGATCAGAGACCCAGTACTTC. This chain connects TRBV6-1 to TRBJ2-5; D possibly corresponds to TRBD1 (6 bases). V was trimmed by 11 bases and J by 4 bases, leaving 17 bases between them. This CDR3 spans 13 amino acids. The germline V gene encodes CDR1 MNHNS and CDR2 SASEGT.

This clone was detected only a few times. The J gene is TRBJ2-3, the V gene TRBV7-6, with 8 bases fitting TRBD2. The V gene's germline CDR1 is SGHVS and CDR2 FNYEAQ. Germline trimming cut 5 bases from V and 2 bases from J; bases unmatched to any gene: 3. This CDR3 is built from 14 residues. The CDR3 DNA reads TGTGCCAGCAGCAGTAGCGGGACCACAGATACGCAGTATTTT. It is translated as CASSSSGTTDTQYF. Using reference TRBV7-6 and TRBJ2-3 for the parts outside the CDR3, the full variable domain is GAGVSQSPRYKVTKRGQDVALRCDPISGHVSLYWYRQALGQGPEFLTYFNYEAQQDKSGLPNDRFSAERPEGSISTLTIQRTEQRDSAMYRCASSSSGTTDTQYFGPGTRLTVL.

The V and J genes are TRBV4-1 and TRBJ2-1, with a possible D match to TRBD2 (6 bases). Trimming cost V 1 base and J 0 bases, with 10 bases left between them. The CDR3 covers 16 residues. The germline V gene encodes CDR1 MGHRA and CDR2 YSYEKL. This CDR3 reads CASSQVGGYSYNEQFF. Here the CDR3 DNA reads TGCGCCAGCAGCCAAGTCGGGGGATACTCCTACAATGAGCAGTTCTTC.

The rearrangement uses TRBV28 and TRBJ1-2; 10 bases are a match to TRBD1. CDR3 length: 15 residues. Trimming took 5 bases from V and 5 from J; bases not matched to a gene: 8. Germline V gene data show CDR1 as MDHEN and CDR2 as SYDVKM. The DNA of the CDR3 is TGTGCCAGCAGTCCCGGGACAGGGGCGGAGTATGGCTACACCTTC. Its translation: CASSPGTGAEYGYTF.

The rearrangement links TRBV7-8 to TRBJ1-1, with a possible D match to TRBD1 (5 bases). CDR3 size: 13 residues. Germline V gives CDR1 SGHVS, CDR2 FQNEAQ. V lost 2 bases to trimming and J lost 3 bases, with 7 bases between them. CDR3 sequence: CASSLKTDTEAFF. The CDR3, as DNA: TGTGCCAGCAGCTTAAAGACAGACACTGAAGCTTTCTTT.

This clone was seen only once. Other nucleotide sequences from this sample produce the same CDR3. V and J are TRBV9 and TRBJ1-2; no definite D call. Germline loops: CDR1 SGDLS, CDR2 YYNGEE. The CDR3 loop spans 13 amino acids. Trimming stripped 0 bases from V and 2 bases from J, with 5 bases between. CDR3 sequence reads: CASSVDRNYGYTF. CDR3 nucleotide sequence: TGTGCCAGCAGCGTAGACAGAAACTATGGCTACACCTTC.

This clone appeared once. The rearrangement links TRBV5-4 to TRBJ1-1, with 7 bases fitting TRBD1. The CDR3 is made up of 15 amino acids. In germline, CDR1 is SGHNT, CDR2 YYREEE (reference sequence). The V gene end was trimmed by 4 bases and the J gene end by 0 bases; junction bases not matched to a gene: 6. The CDR3 is CASSLPDRLNTEAFF. The DNA of the CDR3 is TGTGCCAGCAGCCTACCGGACAGGTTGAACACTGAAGCTTTCTTT.

As DNA, the CDR3 is TGTGCCAGCAGCTTAGTCGGGGAGGGTGCTGAAAAACTGTTTTTT. It specifies CASSLVGEGAEKLFF. The rearrangement uses TRBV7-2 and TRBJ1-4; D gene ambiguous. CDR1 and CDR2 (germline): SGHTA, FQGNSA. The CDR3 covers 15 residues. V shed 1 base and J shed 7 bases, with 13 bases lying between them.

This clone was seen more than once but under ten times. This chain joins TRBV4-3 and TRBJ2-1; weak D call: TRBD2 (6 bases). The germline gives CDR1 LGHNA, CDR2 YSLEER. The V end was cut by 0 bases, the J end by 2 bases, with 8 bases between. This CDR3 contains 15 residues. CDR3 region: CASSQDPSAYNEQFF. CDR3 sequence (DNA): TGCGCCAGCAGCCAAGATCCTAGCGCCTACAATGAGCAGTTCTTC.

V usage is TRBV30 and J usage is TRBJ2-5; 11 nucleotides align to TRBD2. From germline, CDR1 is GTSNPN and CDR2 SVGIG (reference sequence). V shed 3 bases and J 7 bases; nucleotides not matched to a gene: 4. The CDR3 is made up of 13 amino acids. The CDR3, as DNA: TGTGCCTGGAGAGGGACTAGCGGCGTGACCCAGTACTTC. As protein: CAWRGTSGVTQYF.

DNA for the CDR3: TGTGCCAGCAGTGAACCGTTATCCTATGGCTACACCTTC. Its translation is CASSEPLSYGYTF. This sequence joins TRBV2 and TRBJ1-2; the D is unclear. CDR1 and CDR2 (germline): SNHLY, FYNNEI. The CDR3 spans 13 residues. V was shortened by 2 bases and J by 4 bases, with 8 bases between the two germline ends.

V gene TRBV2 combines with J gene TRBJ1-4; D possibly corresponds to TRBD1 (5 bases). CDR1 is SNHLY, CDR2 FYNNEI, per germline. The CDR3 extends over 15 amino acids. Trimming removed 8 bases at V and 3 bases at J, with 16 bases between. DNA of the CDR3: TGTGCCAGCTTAGCGGGACCTTCAGCTAATGAAAAACTGTTTTTT. Its protein is CASLAGPSANEKLFF.